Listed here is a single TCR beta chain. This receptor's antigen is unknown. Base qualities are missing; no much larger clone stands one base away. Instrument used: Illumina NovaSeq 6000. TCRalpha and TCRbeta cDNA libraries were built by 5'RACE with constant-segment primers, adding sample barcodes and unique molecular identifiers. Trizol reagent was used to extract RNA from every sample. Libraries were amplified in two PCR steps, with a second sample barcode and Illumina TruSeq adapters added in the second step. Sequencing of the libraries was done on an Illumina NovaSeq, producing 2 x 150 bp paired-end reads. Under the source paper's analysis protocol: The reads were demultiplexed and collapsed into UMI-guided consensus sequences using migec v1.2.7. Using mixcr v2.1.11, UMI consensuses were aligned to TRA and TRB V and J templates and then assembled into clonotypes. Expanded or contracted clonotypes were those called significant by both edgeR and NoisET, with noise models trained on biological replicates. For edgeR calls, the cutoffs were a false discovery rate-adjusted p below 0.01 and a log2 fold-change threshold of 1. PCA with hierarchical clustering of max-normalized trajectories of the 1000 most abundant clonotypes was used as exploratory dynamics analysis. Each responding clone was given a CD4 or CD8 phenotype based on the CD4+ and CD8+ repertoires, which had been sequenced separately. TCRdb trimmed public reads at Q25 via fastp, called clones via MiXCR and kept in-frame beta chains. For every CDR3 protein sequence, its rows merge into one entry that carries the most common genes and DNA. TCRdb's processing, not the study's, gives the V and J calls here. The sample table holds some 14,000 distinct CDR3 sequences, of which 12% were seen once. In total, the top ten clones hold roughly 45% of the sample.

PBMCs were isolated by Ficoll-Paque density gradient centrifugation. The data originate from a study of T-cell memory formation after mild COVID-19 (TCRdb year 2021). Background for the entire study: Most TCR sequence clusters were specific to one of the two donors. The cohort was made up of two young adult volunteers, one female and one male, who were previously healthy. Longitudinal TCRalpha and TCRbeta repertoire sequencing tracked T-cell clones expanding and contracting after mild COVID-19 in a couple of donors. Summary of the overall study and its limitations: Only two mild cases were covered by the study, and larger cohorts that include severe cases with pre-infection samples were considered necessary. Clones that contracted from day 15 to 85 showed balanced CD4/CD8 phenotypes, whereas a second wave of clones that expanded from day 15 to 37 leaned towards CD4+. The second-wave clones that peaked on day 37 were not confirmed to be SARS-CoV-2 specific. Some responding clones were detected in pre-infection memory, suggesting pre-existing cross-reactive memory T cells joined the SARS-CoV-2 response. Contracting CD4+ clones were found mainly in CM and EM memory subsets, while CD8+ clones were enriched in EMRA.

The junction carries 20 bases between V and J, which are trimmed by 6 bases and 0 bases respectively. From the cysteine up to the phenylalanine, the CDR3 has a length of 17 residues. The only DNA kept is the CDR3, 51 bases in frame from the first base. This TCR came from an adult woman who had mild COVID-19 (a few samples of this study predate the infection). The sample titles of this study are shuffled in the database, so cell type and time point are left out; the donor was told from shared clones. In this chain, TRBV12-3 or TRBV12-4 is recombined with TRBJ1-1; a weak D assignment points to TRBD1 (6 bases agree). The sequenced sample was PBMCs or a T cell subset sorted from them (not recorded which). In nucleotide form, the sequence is TGTGCCAGCAGAACTCATCAGGGGTTGGGGATGAACACTGAAGCTTTCTTT. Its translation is CASRTHQGLGMNTEAFF.